This section outlines one TCR beta chain sequence together with its context. The antigen is not known. Naivety among CD8 cells was defined by CD45RO negativity and positive CCR7 selection, thereby excluding terminally differentiated effector memory CD45RA+ cells. Donors had no recently reported acute infections or vaccinations and were HIV-negative. V lost 6 bases, J lost 2 bases, and 11 bases lay in between. The germline gives CDR1 MNHNY, CDR2 SVGAGI (reference sequence). The CDR3 has 13 residues. These data are taken from a study of shared clonotypes between healthy human individuals. Study findings and constraints: Blood alone was sampled, and tissue repertoires likely differ.

The data were produced by immunoSEQ multiplex PCR, yet TCRdb's version contains in-frame clones alone and is incomplete. The sample has some 2,100,000 clones; roughly 91% are singletons. The sample was naive CD8+ T cells from PBMCs. The chain links TRBV6-6 to TRBJ2-7; D may match TRBD1 or TRBD2 (5 bases each). This receptor was taken from a man aged 18 to 30 in good health. Some clones in this sample may be carry-over from other donors' samples. DNA for the CDR3: TGTGCCAGCAGCCGGGACGGCCCCTACGAGCAGTACTTC. This encodes CASSRDGPYEQYF.